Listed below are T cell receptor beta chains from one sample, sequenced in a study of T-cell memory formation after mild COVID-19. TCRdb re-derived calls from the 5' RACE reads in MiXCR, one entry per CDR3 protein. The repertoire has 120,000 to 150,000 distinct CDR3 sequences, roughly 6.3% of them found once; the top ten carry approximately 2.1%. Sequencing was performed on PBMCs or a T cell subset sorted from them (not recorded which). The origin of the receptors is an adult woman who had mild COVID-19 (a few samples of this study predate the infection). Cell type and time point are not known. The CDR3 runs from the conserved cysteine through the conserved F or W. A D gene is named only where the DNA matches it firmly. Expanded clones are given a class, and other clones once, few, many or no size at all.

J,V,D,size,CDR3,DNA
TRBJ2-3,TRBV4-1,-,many,CASSQLVGRTDTQYF,TGCGCCAGCAGCCAATTGGTGGGTAGGACAGATACGCAGTATTTT
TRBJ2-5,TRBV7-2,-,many,CASSLAGQQETQYF,TGTGCCAGCAGCTTAGCGGGGCAGCAAGAGACCCAGTACTTC
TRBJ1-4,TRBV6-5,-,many,CASSYDRGGWEKLFF,TGTGCCAGCAGTTACGATAGGGGAGGTTGGGAAAAACTGTTTTTT
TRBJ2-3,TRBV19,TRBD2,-,CASSSWTSPRSDTQYF,TGTGCCAGTAGTTCCTGGACTAGCCCGAGATCAGATACGCAGTATTTT
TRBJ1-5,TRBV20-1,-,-,CSARQPGSNQPQHF,TGCAGTGCTAGGCAGCCGGGAAGCAATCAGCCCCAGCATTTT
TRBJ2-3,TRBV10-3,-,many,CAISDPVTDTQYF,TGTGCCATCAGTGATCCTGTGACAGATACGCAGTATTTT
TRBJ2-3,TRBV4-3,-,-,CASSHSYTDTQYF,TGCGCCAGCAGCCATTCATACACAGATACGCAGTATTTT
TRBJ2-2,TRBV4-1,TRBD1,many,CASSQAGQVTGELFF,TGCGCCAGCAGCCAAGCGGGACAGGTCACCGGGGAGCTGTTTTTT
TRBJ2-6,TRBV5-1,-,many,CASSLSGDGANVLTF,TGCGCCAGCAGCTTGTCGGGGGACGGGGCCAACGTCCTGACTTTC
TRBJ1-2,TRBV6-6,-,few,CASSYKIAGLGIGYTF,TGTGCCAGCAGTTACAAGATCGCCGGGCTCGGGATCGGCTACACCTTC
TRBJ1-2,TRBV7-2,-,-,CASSLTDSFHGYTF,TGTGCCAGCAGCCTGACCGACAGTTTTCATGGCTACACCTTC
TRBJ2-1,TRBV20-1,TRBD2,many,CSTPRTSGADNEQFF,TGCAGTACTCCCAGGACTAGCGGCGCCGACAATGAGCAGTTCTTC
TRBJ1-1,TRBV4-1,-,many,CASSQNSRVTEAFF,TGCGCCAGCAGCCAGAACAGCAGGGTCACTGAAGCTTTCTTT
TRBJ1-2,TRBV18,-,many,CASSLSAGTLTAFNYGYTF,TGTGCCAGCTCCCTCTCCGCGGGAACACTGACTGCGTTTAACTATGGCTACACCTTC
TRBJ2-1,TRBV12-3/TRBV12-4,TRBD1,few,CASSLGTGGEQFF,TGTGCCAGCAGTTTAGGGACAGGTGGAGAGCAGTTCTTC
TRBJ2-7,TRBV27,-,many,CASSSRYAQYF,TGTGCCAGCAGTTCCCGATACGCGCAGTACTTC
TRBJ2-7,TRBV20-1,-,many,CSAGQPPQGREQYF,TGCAGTGCTGGACAGCCCCCACAGGGCCGGGAGCAGTACTTC
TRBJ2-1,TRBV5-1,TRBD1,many,CASSLAGQGYNEQFF,TGCGCCAGCAGCTTGGCAGGACAGGGGTACAATGAGCAGTTCTTC
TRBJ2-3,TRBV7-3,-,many,CASSLNHGGDTQYF,TGTGCCAGCAGCTTAAATCACGGTGGAGATACGCAGTATTTT
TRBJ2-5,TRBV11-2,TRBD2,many,CASSPTSGGPLQETQYF,TGTGCCAGCAGCCCAACTAGCGGGGGCCCTCTCCAAGAGACCCAGTACTTC
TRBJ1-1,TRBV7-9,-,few,CASTFGLMNTEAFF,TGTGCCAGCACCTTCGGGCTAATGAACACTGAAGCTTTCTTT
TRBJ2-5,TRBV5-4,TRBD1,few,CASSHEPRQGGETQYF,TGTGCCAGCAGCCATGAGCCACGACAGGGGGGAGAGACCCAGTACTTC
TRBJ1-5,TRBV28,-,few,CACRGGIKDQPQHF,TGTGCCTGCCGTGGGGGAATCAAAGATCAGCCCCAGCATTTT
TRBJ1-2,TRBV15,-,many,CATSRSSYYGYTF,TGTGCCACCAGCAGGAGCAGCTACTATGGCTACACCTTC
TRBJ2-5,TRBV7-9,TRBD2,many,CASSLRLAGGETQYF,TGTGCCAGCAGCTTAAGGCTAGCGGGAGGAGAGACCCAGTACTTC
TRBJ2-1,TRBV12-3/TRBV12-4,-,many,CASSLTGTYNEQFF,TGTGCCAGCAGTTTGACAGGTACCTACAATGAGCAGTTCTTC
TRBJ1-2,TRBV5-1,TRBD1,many,CASSLEGTGGARNYGYTF,TGCGCCAGCAGCTTGGAAGGGACAGGGGGCGCGCGGAACTATGGCTACACCTTC
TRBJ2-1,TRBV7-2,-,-,CASSLEETRSEQFF,TGTGCCAGCAGCTTAGAAGAGACCCGGTCTGAGCAGTTCTTC
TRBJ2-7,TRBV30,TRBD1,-,CAWLDRGSSYEQYF,TGTGCCTGGCTTGACAGGGGCAGCTCCTACGAGCAGTACTTC
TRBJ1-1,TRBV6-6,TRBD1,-,CASSPEQGWGTEAFF,TGTGCCAGCAGTCCGGAACAGGGGTGGGGCACTGAAGCTTTCTTT
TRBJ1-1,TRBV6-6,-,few,CASSYGIYTEAFF,TGTGCCAGCAGTTACGGCATTTACACTGAAGCTTTCTTT
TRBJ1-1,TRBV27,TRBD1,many,CASSPPQGAVTEAFF,TGTGCCAGCAGTCCACCACAGGGGGCGGTCACTGAAGCTTTCTTT
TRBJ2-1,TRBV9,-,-,CASSAPLRGKKWNEQFF,TGTGCCAGCAGCGCACCGCTCCGGGGCAAAAAATGGAATGAGCAGTTCTTC
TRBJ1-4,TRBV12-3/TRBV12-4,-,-,CASSFLGLTRSEKLFF,TGTGCCAGCAGTTTCCTTGGACTGACCAGATCTGAAAAACTGTTTTTT
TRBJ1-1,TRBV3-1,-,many,CASSHTENTEAFF,TGTGCCAGCAGCCATACAGAGAACACTGAAGCTTTCTTT
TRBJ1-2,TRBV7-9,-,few,CASSLADRLAGYTF,TGTGCCAGCAGCTTAGCAGACAGGTTAGCTGGCTACACCTTC
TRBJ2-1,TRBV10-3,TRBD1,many,CATIDRVGSYNEQFF,TGTGCCACGATAGACAGGGTAGGATCCTACAATGAGCAGTTCTTC
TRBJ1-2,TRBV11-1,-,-,CASSPNRRTPNYGYTF,TGTGCCAGCAGCCCCAATAGGAGGACACCGAACTATGGCTACACCTTC
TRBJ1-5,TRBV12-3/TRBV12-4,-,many,CASSKVGQPQHF,TGTGCCAGCTCCAAGGTTGGTCAGCCCCAGCATTTT
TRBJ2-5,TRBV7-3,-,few,CASSSAQETQYF,TGTGCCAGCAGCTCAGCCCAAGAGACCCAGTACTTC
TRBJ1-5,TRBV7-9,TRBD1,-,CASSPRGTGNQPQHF,TGTGCCAGCAGCCCTCGAGGGACAGGGAATCAGCCCCAGCATTTT
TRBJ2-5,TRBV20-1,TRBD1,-,CSADGTGVQETQYF,TGCAGTGCTGATGGGACAGGGGTACAAGAGACCCAGTACTTC
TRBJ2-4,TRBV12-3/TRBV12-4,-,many,CASSRGGARAKNIQYF,TGTGCCAGCAGCAGGGGGGGGGCTAGAGCCAAAAACATTCAGTACTTC
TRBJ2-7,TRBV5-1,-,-,CASSLGSWAEYEQYF,TGCGCCAGCAGCTTGGGTAGCTGGGCGGAATACGAGCAGTACTTC
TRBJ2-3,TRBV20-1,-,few,CSAITEGRDTQYF,TGCAGTGCTATAACGGAGGGCCGCGATACGCAGTATTTT
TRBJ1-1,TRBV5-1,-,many,CASSSRSGRAEAFF,TGCGCCAGCAGCTCCCGGTCGGGGAGAGCTGAAGCTTTCTTT
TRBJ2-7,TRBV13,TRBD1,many,CASSLLGTGGAHYEQYF,TGTGCCAGCAGCTTGCTCGGGACAGGGGGGGCCCACTACGAGCAGTACTTC
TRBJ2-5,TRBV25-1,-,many,CASSEYSRVWETQYF,TGTGCCAGCAGTGAATATTCCCGGGTCTGGGAGACCCAGTACTTC
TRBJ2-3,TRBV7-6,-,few,CASSSTGSTDTQYF,TGTGCCAGCAGCTCGACAGGCTCAACAGATACGCAGTATTTT
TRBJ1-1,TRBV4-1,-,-,CASSQPYETSGVTEAFF,TGCGCCAGCAGCCAACCATACGAGACCAGCGGGGTCACTGAAGCTTTCTTT
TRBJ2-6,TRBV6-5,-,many,CASSYLSSGANVLTF,TGTGCCAGCAGTTATTTGAGCTCTGGGGCCAACGTCCTGACTTTC
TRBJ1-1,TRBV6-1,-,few,CASSDPSLNTEAFF,TGTGCCAGCAGTGACCCTAGCTTGAACACTGAAGCTTTCTTT
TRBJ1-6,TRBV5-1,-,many,CASSLEGDSYNSPLHF,TGCGCCAGCAGCTTGGAAGGGGATTCATATAATTCACCCCTCCACTTT
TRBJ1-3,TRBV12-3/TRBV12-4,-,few,CASTATRGSGNTIYF,TGTGCCAGCACCGCGACGCGGGGGTCTGGAAACACCATATATTTT
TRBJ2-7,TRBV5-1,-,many,CASSLVGGPGEQYF,TGCGCCAGCAGCTTGGTAGGAGGGCCGGGGGAGCAGTACTTC
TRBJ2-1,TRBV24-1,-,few,CATSDSPFNEQFF,TGTGCCACCAGTGATTCCCCATTCAATGAGCAGTTCTTC
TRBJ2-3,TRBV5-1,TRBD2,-,CASSVGLAGGPSDTQYF,TGCGCCAGCAGCGTGGGACTAGCGGGGGGGCCGAGCGATACGCAGTATTTT
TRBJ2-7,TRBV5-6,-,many,CASSFSGISYEQYF,TGTGCCAGCAGCTTCAGCGGAATATCCTACGAGCAGTACTTC